The next 23 T cell receptor beta chains were all read from a single sample in a study of blood T cell repertoires in COVID-19. Data came from immunoSEQ multiplex PCR; TCRdb stores just in-frame clones and leaves some out. The sample holds around 300,000 clones; around 87% are singletons and the top ten take around 1.7%. The specimen sequenced was PBMCs or T cells enriched from blood (not recorded which). Every receptor here comes from a woman between 18 and 29 years old with acute COVID-19.

V gene TRBV28 combines with J gene TRBJ2-7; 10 bases are shared with TRBD2. The V segment lost 3 bases and the J segment 6 bases; nucleotides outside the gene matches: 11. Per the germline V gene, CDR1 is MDHEN and CDR2 is SYDVKM. The CDR3 contains 16 residues. The CDR3 DNA reads TGTGCCAGCAGTTTGGATAGCGGGAGGATTTCGGTCGAGCAGTACTTC. Its protein is CASSLDSGRISVEQYF. Using reference TRBV28 and TRBJ2-7 for the parts outside the CDR3, the full variable domain is DVKVTQSSRYLVKRTGEKVFLECVQDMDHENMFWYRQDPGLGLRLIYFSYDVKMKEKGDIPEGYSVSREKKERFSLILESASTNQTSMYLCASSLDSGRISVEQYFGPGTRLTVT.

CDR3 in amino acids: CASSLARDTEAFF. In DNA form, the CDR3 reads TGTGCCAGCAGCTTGGCGAGGGACACTGAAGCTTTCTTT. The chain joins TRBV5-4 to TRBJ1-1; no clear D gene. Trimming took off 0 bases at V and 3 bases at J, with 6 bases between the two ends. This CDR3 has 13 amino acids. In germline, CDR1 is SGHNT, CDR2 YYREEE (reference sequence). The complete variable domain, with remaining parts taken from reference TRBV5-4 and TRBJ1-1, reads ETGVTQSPTHLIKTRGQQVTLRCSSQSGHNTVSWYQQALGQGPQFIFQYYREEENGRGNFPPRFSGLQFPNYSSELNVNALELDDSALYLCASSLARDTEAFFGQGTRLTVV.

CDR3 coding DNA: TGTGCCAGCAGCCGGGTTGTAGGGCAGGGACAGCCCCAGCATTTT. Translated, it gives CASSRVVGQGQPQHF. This chain joins TRBV4-2 and TRBJ1-5, with TRBD1 as a possible D gene (5 bases). The CDR3 covers 15 residues. V was clipped by 4 bases and J by 7 bases, with 17 bases between them. CDR1 and CDR2 (germline): LGHNA, YNFKEQ.

This clone was found once. The gene calls are TRBV9 and TRBJ2-5; the match to TRBD1 covers 10 bases. Germline CDR1 is SGDLS and CDR2 is YYNGEE. The CDR3 covers 17 residues. V gave up 6 bases and J gave up 2 bases; unmatched junction bases: 13. CDR3 coding DNA: TGTGCCAGCACCTCCCGTGGGGGACAGGGGTTGCAAGAGACCCAGTACTTC. Translating gives CASTSRGGQGLQETQYF.

This clone showed up just once. The chain recombines TRBV18 with TRBJ1-5; no clear D gene. Germline CDR1 and CDR2: KGHSH and LQKENI. Trimming left V 1 base short and J 6 bases short, with 7 bases between. The CDR3 runs 13 residues. CDR3 sequence: CASSPRESQPQHF. CDR3 bases: TGTGCCAGCTCACCACGAGAGTCTCAGCCCCAGCATTTT.

This sequence joins TRBV10-3 and TRBJ1-1; D remains unclear. Germline V gene data show CDR1 as ENHRY and CDR2 as SYGVKD. The CDR3 is made up of 10 amino acids. Trimming took 11 bases from V and 7 from J, leaving 11 bases between them. The CDR3: CAAGNHEAFF. For the CDR3, the DNA is TGTGCCGCCGGTAACCATGAAGCTTTCTTT.

The chain couples TRBV5-5 to TRBJ2-2; TRBD2 matches at 9 bases. Germline CDR1 and CDR2: SGHKS and YYEKEE (reference sequence). The CDR3 totals 14 residues. Trimming cost V 5 bases and J 9 bases; bases outside gene matches: 8. The chain's CDR3 is CASSWASGTRELFF. CDR3 DNA: TGTGCCAGCAGTTGGGCTAGCGGGACGCGGGAGCTGTTTTTT.

The CDR3 DNA sequence: TGTGCCGTGGGGCCACCCACCTACGAGCAGTACTTC. Its protein product is CAVGPPTYEQYF. The chain recombines TRBV6-5 with TRBJ2-7; perhaps TRBD1 as D (5 bases). The germline V gene encodes CDR1 MNHEY and CDR2 SVGAGI. The CDR3 has 12 residues. V gave up 11 bases and J gave up 2 bases, with 13 bases separating them.

The chain's CDR3 is CASSFIAGANEQFF. The CDR3, as DNA: TGTGCCAGCAGCTTTATAGCGGGAGCCAATGAGCAGTTCTTC. The V gene is TRBV5-4, the J gene TRBJ2-1; 9 nucleotides line up with TRBD2. From germline, CDR1 is SGHNT and CDR2 YYREEE (reference sequence). V lost 2 bases to trimming and J lost 6 bases; unmatched junction nucleotides: 3. This CDR3 comprises 14 residues.

The rearrangement joins TRBV6-5 to TRBJ2-1, with TRBD1 matching over 11 bases. The CDR3 is 15 amino acids. The V gene's germline CDR1 is MNHEY and CDR2 SVGAGI. Trimming cost V 6 bases and J 3 bases; bases outside gene matches: 4. Here the CDR3 DNA reads TGTGCCAGCAGGGGGACAGGGGGTCACTACAATGAGCAGTTCTTC. It yields the protein CASRGTGGHYNEQFF.

There are a few counts of this clone. The chain carries TRBV27 and TRBJ2-1; no reliable D call. The CDR3 runs to 15 residues. Germline CDR1 is MNHEY and CDR2 is SMNVEV (reference sequence). V lost 6 bases and J lost 4, with 16 bases in between. CDR3 coding DNA: TGTGCCAGCAGCACCATCCGTACACGATACAATGAGCAGTTCTTC. Its protein product is CASSTIRTRYNEQFF.

In its sample, this clone was seen a few times. The gene calls are TRBV28 and TRBJ1-2; no clear D. The ends were cut back, 7 bases at V and 2 bases at J, with 8 bases in the middle. Germline CDR1 MDHEN, CDR2 SYDVKM. This CDR3 spans 12 amino acids. The CDR3 loop is CASTEKNYGYTF. The CDR3 DNA sequence: TGTGCCAGCACCGAGAAGAACTATGGCTACACCTTC.

The chain employs TRBV12-5 and TRBJ2-1, with 10 bases lining up with TRBD2. The V segment lost 6 bases and the J segment 7 bases; nucleotides outside the gene matches: 12. The CDR3 loop spans 16 amino acids. Germline V CDR1 and CDR2: LGHNT, FRNRAP. The CDR3 nucleotides read TGTGCTAGTGGCAACCAGGCTAGCGGGAGTCGAAATGAGCAGTTCTTC. It encodes CASGNQASGSRNEQFF.

The rearrangement links TRBV21-1 to TRBJ2-2; the D call in the table, TRBD2, was not verified against the DNA. TRBV21-1 is shown as a pseudogene. CDR3 size: 18 residues. CDR3 nucleotides: TGTGCCAGCAGCAAAGGCGGTCCCGTCGGCGGTTTGGCCGGGGAGCTGTTTTTT. Translated: CASSKGGPVGGLAGELFF.

V and J are TRBV6-6 and TRBJ1-1; 8 bases are a match to TRBD1. The J segment lost 1 base and the V segment lost 0 bases, leaving 1 base of the junction unmatched. Germline loops: CDR1 MNHNY, CDR2 SVGAGI (reference sequence). This CDR3 comprises 15 residues. CDR3 sequence (DNA): TGTGCCAGCAGTTACTCCGACAGGGGGAACACTGAAGCTTTCTTT. Translating gives CASSYSDRGNTEAFF.

The chain employs TRBV9 and TRBJ2-7; 14 positions agree with TRBD2. The germline gives CDR1 SGDLS, CDR2 YYNGEE. The CDR3 sequence is 16 residues long. J was trimmed by 7 bases and V by 3 bases; bases with no gene match: 9. CDR3 residues: CASSAHSGTSGSEQYF. CDR3 nucleotide sequence: TGTGCCAGCAGCGCCCACTCCGGGACTAGCGGGAGTGAGCAGTACTTC.

The chain carries TRBV12-1 and TRBJ2-1; the DNA was not used to check the table's D call, TRBD1. TRBV12-1 is flagged as a pseudogene. The CDR3 covers 17 residues. The CDR3 DNA is TGTGCCAGCAGCCCGAAGACAGGACCGAGCTCCTACAATGAGCAGTTCTTC. Encoded protein: CASSPKTGPSSYNEQFF.

The V call is TRBV19, the J call TRBJ2-1; possibly TRBD2 for D (5 bases). Germline V gives CDR1 LNHDA, CDR2 SQIVND (reference sequence). The CDR3 sequence is 16 residues long. Trimming took 8 bases from V and 0 from J, leaving 17 bases between them. In nucleotides, the CDR3 is TGTGCCAGTGGACGGGATCAATGGAGCTCCTACAATGAGCAGTTCTTC. Its translation: CASGRDQWSSYNEQFF.

The chain is built from TRBV6-2 or TRBV6-3 and TRBJ2-7; weak D call: TRBD2 (5 bases). Germline CDR1 MNHEY, CDR2 SVGEGT. This CDR3 spans 16 amino acids. Deletions cut 0 bases from V and 2 bases from J, with 14 bases between. The CDR3 sequence: CASSYSSSLVPYEQYF. For the CDR3, the DNA is TGTGCCAGCAGTTACTCATCTAGCCTAGTGCCCTACGAGCAGTACTTC.

The V and J genes are TRBV6-5 and TRBJ2-7, with 8 positions matching TRBD1. Germline V gives CDR1 MNHEY, CDR2 SVGAGI. This CDR3 is built from 13 residues. The V gene end was trimmed by 6 bases and the J gene end by 6 bases; junction bases not matched to a gene: 7. The CDR3 nucleotides read TGTGCCAGCAGCAACAGGGGGTCAGTCGAGCAGTACTTC. Translating it yields CASSNRGSVEQYF.

The V call is TRBV27, the J call TRBJ2-7, with no clear D. Trimming removed 3 bases at V and 2 bases at J, with 8 bases between. Per the germline V gene, CDR1 is MNHEY and CDR2 is SMNVEV (reference sequence). The CDR3 has 13 amino acids. This CDR3 reads CASSFSQAYEQYF. The CDR3 DNA reads TGTGCCAGCAGTTTTTCCCAGGCCTACGAGCAGTACTTC.

The chain carries TRBV6-5 and TRBJ2-1; D not certain. CDR1 and CDR2 (germline): MNHEY, SVGAGI. V lost 5 bases and J lost 5, with 10 bases in between. This CDR3 contains 13 residues. The CDR3 protein is CASSPSLDNEQFF. The CDR3 coding sequence is TGTGCCAGCAGTCCAAGTCTAGACAATGAGCAGTTCTTC.

The chain joins TRBV7-3 to TRBJ2-5; D possibly corresponds to TRBD2 (5 bases). The V gene's germline CDR1 is SGHTA and CDR2 FQGTGA. This CDR3 contains 14 residues. V lost 5 bases to trimming and J lost 5 bases, with 15 bases between them. The chain's CDR3 is CASSPTGEGETQYF. CDR3 in DNA: TGTGCCAGCAGCCCCACCGGGGAAGGGGAGACCCAGTACTTC. The full variable domain, in which reference TRBV7-3 and TRBJ2-5 provide the parts outside the CDR3, is GAGVSQTPSNKVTEKGKYVELRCDPISGHTALYWYRQSLGQGPEFLIYFQGTGAADDSGLPNDRFFAVRPEGSVSTLKIQRTERGDSAVYLCASSPTGEGETQYFGPGTRLLVL.